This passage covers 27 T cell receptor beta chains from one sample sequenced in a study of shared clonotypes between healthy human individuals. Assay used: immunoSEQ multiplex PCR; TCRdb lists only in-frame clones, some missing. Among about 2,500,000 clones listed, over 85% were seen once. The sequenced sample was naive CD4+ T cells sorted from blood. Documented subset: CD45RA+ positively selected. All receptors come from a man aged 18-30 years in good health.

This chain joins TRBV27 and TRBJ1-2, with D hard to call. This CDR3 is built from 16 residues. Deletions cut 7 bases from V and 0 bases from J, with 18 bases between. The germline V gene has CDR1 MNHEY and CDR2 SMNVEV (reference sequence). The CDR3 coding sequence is TGTGCCAGCACTCTAAGCTGGGCAACAGCTAACTATGGCTACACCTTC. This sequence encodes CASTLSWATANYGYTF.

CDR3 loop: CASGMDTGELFF. The CDR3, as DNA: TGTGCCAGCGGTATGGACACCGGGGAGCTGTTTTTT. The chain joins TRBV11-2 to TRBJ2-2; D remains ambiguous. Trimming left V 8 bases short and J 3 bases short, with 7 bases between. Germline CDR1 SGHAT, CDR2 FQNNGV. The CDR3 sequence is 12 residues long.

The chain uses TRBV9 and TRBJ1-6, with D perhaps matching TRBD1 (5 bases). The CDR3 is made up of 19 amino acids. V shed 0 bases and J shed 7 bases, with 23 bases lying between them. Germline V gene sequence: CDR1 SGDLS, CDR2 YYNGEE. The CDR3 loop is CASSVGRVERGGRNSPLHF. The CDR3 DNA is TGTGCCAGCAGCGTAGGAAGAGTGGAAAGGGGAGGCCGAAATTCACCCCTCCACTTT.

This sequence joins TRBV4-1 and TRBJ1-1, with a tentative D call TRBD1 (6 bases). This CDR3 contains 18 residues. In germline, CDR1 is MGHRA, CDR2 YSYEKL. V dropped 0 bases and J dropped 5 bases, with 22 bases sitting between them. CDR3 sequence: CASSQDSRTDRGGTEAFF. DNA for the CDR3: TGCGCCAGCAGCCAAGATAGTAGGACGGACCGAGGGGGAACTGAAGCTTTCTTT.

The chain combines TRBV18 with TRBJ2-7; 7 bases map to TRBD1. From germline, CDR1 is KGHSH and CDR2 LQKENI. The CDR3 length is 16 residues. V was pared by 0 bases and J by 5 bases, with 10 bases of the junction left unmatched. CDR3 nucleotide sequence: TGTGCCAGCTCACCACCGCTAGGCAAAGGGGGCCACGAGCAGTACTTC. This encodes CASSPPLGKGGHEQYF.

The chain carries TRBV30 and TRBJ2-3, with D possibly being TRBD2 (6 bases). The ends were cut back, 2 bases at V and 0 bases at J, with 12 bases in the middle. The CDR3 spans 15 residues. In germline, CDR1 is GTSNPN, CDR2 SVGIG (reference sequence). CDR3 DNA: TGTGCCTGGAGTATGAGGCTAGCGAGCACAGATACGCAGTATTTT. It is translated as CAWSMRLASTDTQYF.

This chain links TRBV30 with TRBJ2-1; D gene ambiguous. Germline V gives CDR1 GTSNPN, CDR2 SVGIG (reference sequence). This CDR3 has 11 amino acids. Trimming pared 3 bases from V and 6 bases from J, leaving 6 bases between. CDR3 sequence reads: CAWRDFNEQFF. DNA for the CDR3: TGTGCCTGGAGAGATTTCAATGAGCAGTTCTTC.

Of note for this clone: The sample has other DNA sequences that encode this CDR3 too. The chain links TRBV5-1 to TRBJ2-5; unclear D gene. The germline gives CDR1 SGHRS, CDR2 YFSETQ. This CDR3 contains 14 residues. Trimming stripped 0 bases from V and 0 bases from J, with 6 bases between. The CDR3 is CASSLVADQETQYF. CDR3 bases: TGCGCCAGCAGCTTGGTGGCAGACCAAGAGACCCAGTACTTC.

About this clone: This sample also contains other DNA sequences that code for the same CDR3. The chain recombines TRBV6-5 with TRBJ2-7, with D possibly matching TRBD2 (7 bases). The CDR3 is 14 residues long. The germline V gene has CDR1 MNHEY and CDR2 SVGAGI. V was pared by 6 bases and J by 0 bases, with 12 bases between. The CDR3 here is CASRRGGPSYEQYF. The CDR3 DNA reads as TGTGCCAGCAGAAGGGGGGGGCCCTCCTACGAGCAGTACTTC.

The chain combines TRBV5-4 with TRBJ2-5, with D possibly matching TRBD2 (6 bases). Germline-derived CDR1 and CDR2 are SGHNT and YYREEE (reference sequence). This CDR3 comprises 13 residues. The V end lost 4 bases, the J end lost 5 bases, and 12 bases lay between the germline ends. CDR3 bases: TGTGCCAGCAGCCGTGCGGGGCTCGAGACCCAGTACTTC. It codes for CASSRAGLETQYF.

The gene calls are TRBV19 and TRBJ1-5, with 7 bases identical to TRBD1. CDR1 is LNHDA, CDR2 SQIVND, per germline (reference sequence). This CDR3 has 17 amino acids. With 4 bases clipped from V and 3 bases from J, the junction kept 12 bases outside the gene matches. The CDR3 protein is CASSTTGTEPYNQPQHF. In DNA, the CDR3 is TGTGCCAGTAGTACAACCGGGACAGAGCCTTACAATCAGCCCCAGCATTTT. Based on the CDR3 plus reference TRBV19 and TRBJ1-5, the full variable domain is DGGITQSPKYLFRKEGQNVTLSCEQNLNHDAMYWYRQDPGQGLRLIYYSQIVNDFQKGDIAEGYSVSREKKESFPLTVTSAQKNPTAFYLCASSTTGTEPYNQPQHFGDGTRLSIL.

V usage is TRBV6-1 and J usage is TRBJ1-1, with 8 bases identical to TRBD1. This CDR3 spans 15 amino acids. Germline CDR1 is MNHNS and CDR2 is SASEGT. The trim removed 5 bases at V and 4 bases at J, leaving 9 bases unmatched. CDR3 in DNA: TGTGCCAGCAGTTCTCAGGGGGCCTCGGGCACTGAAGCTTTCTTT. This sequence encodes CASSSQGASGTEAFF.

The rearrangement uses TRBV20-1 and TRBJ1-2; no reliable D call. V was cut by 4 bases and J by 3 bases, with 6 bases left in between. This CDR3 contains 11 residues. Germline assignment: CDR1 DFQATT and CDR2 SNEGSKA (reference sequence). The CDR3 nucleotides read TGCAGTGCTATCGCCGACTATGGCTACACCTTC. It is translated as CSAIADYGYTF.

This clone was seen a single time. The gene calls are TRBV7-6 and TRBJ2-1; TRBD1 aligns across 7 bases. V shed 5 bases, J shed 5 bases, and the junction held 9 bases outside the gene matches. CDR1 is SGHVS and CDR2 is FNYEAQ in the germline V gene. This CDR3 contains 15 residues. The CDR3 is CASSRATGDDNEQFF. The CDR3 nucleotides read TGTGCCAGCAGCCGCGCTACAGGGGATGACAATGAGCAGTTCTTC.

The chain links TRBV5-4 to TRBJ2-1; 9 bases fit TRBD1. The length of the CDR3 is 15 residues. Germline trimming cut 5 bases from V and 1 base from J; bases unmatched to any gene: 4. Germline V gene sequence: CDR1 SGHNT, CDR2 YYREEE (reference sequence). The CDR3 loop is CASSAGTGSYNEQFF. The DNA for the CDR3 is TGTGCCAGCAGTGCCGGGACAGGGTCCTACAATGAGCAGTTCTTC.

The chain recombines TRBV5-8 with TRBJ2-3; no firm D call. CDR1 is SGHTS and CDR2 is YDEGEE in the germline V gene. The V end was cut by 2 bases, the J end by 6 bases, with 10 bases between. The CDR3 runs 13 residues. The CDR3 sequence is CASSFTQPDTQYF. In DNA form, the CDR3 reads TGTGCCAGCAGCTTCACACAGCCCGATACGCAGTATTTT.

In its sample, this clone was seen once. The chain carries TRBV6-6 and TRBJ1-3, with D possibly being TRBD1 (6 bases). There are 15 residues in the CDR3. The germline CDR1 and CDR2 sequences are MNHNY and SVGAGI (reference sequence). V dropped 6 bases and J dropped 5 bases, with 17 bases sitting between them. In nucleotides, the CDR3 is TGTGCCAGCAGACCGACAGGATTAAACAGAAACACCATATATTTT. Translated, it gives CASRPTGLNRNTIYF.

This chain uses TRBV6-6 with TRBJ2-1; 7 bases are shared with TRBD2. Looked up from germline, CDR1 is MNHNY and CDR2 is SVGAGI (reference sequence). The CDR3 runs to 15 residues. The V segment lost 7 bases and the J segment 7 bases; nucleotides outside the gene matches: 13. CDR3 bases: TGTGCCAGCACCACCGCTCGCGGGAGCGTAAATGAGCAGTTCTTC. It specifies CASTTARGSVNEQFF.

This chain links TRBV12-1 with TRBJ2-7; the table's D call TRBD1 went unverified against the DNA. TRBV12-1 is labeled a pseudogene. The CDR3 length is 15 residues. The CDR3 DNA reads TGTGCCAGCAGCTGGAACCGGGACAGGGCCCACGAGCAGTACTTC. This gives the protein CASSWNRDRAHEQYF.

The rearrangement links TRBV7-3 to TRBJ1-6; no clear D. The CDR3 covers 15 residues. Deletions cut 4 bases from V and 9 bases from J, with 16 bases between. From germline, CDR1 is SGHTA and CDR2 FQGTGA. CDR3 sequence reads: CASSSNGLRSSPLHF. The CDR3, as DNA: TGTGCCAGCAGCTCAAACGGGCTCAGGAGTTCACCCCTCCACTTT.

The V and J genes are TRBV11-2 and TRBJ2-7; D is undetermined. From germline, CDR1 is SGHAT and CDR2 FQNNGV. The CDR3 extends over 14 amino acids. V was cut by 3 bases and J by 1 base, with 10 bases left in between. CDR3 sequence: CASSLTQVSYEQYF. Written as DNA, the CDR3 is TGTGCCAGCAGCTTGACCCAGGTTTCCTACGAGCAGTACTTC.

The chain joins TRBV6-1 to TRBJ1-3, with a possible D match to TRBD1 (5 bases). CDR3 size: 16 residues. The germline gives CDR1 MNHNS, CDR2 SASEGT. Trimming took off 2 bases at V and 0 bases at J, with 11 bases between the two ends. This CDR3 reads CASSEPGTSSGNTIYF. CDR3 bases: TGTGCCAGCAGTGAACCAGGGACCAGCTCTGGAAACACCATATATTTT.

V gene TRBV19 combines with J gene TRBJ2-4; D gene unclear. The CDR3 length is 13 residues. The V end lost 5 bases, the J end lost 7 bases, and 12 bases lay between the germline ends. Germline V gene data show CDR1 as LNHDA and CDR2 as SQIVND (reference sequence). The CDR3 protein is CASSAKLWNIQYF. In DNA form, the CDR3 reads TGTGCCAGTAGTGCTAAACTTTGGAACATTCAGTACTTC.

CDR3 protein: CASSYAGSRYEKLFF. CDR3 in DNA: TGTGCCAGCAGTTACGCGGGGAGTCGATATGAAAAACTGTTTTTT. The V gene is TRBV6-5, the J gene TRBJ1-4; D is unclear. In germline, CDR1 is MNHEY, CDR2 SVGAGI. This CDR3 region has 15 residues. Trimming stripped 2 bases from V and 6 bases from J, with 13 bases between.

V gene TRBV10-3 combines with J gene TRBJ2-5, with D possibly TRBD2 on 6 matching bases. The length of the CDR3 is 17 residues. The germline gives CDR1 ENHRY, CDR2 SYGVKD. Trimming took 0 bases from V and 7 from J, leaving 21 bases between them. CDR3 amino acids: CAISESRPGSSVGTQYF. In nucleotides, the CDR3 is TGTGCCATCAGTGAGTCTAGACCCGGGAGCTCTGTGGGGACCCAGTACTTC.

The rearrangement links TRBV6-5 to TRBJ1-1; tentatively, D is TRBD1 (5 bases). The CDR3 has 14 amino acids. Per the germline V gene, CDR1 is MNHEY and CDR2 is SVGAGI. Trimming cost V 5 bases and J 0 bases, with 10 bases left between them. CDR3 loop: CASSGGGLNTEAFF. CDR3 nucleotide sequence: TGTGCCAGCAGTGGGGGGGGGTTGAACACTGAAGCTTTCTTT.

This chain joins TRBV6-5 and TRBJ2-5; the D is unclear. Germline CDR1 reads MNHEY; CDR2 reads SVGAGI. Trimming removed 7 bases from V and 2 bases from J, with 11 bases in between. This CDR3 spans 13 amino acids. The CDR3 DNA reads TGTGCCAGCAAGCTGGGTTGGCAAGAGACCCAGTACTTC. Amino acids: CASKLGWQETQYF.